This T cell receptor beta chain was observed in a study of glioma-infiltrating T cells after dendritic cell vaccination. Looking at the study overall: Autologous tumor lysate-pulsed dendritic cell vaccination was given between the early 2000s and the early 2010s.

Germline CDR1 is ENHRY and CDR2 is SYGVKD. The CDR3 has 15 residues. V gave up 7 bases and J gave up 5 bases; unmatched junction bases: 7. This table comes from immunoSEQ multiplex PCR, and its TCRdb copy is limited to in-frame clones, with some not included. The repertoire holds 20,000 to 25,000 clones, with approximately 85% as singletons. There are a few counts of this clone. Specimen: blood, collected before dendritic cell vaccination. The chain recombines TRBV10-3 with TRBJ2-2, with 10 bases lining up with TRBD1. This receptor was identified in a human donor with glioblastoma. The CDR3 DNA reads as TGTGCCATCACCAGAGACAGGGGGCCTACCGGGGAGCTGTTTTTT. This sequence encodes CAITRDRGPTGELFF.